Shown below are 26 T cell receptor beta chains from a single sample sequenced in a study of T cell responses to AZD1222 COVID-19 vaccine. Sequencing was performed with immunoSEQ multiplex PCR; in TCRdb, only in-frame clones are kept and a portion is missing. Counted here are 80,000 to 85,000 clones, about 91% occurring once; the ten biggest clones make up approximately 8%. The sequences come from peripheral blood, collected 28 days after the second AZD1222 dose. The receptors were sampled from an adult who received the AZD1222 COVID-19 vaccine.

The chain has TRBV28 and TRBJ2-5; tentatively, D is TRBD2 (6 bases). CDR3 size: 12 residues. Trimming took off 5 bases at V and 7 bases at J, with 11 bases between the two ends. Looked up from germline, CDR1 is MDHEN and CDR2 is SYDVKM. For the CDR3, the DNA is TGTGCCAGCAGTGGGGGGTTAGGGACCCAGTACTTC. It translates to CASSGGLGTQYF. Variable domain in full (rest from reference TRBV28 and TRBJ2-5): DVKVTQSSRYLVKRTGEKVFLECVQDMDHENMFWYRQDPGLGLRLIYFSYDVKMKEKGDIPEGYSVSREKKERFSLILESASTNQTSMYLCASSGGLGTQYFGPGTRLLVL.

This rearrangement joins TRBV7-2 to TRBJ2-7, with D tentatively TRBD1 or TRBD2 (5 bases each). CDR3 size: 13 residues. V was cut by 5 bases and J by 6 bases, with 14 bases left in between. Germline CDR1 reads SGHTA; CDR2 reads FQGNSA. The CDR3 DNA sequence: TGTGCCAGCAGCCCCAATGGGGGTCGCGAGCAGTACTTC. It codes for CASSPNGGREQYF.

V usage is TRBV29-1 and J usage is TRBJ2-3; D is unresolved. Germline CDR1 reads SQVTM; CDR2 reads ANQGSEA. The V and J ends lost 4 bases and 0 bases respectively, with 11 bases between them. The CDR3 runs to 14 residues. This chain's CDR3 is CSVGVAASTDTQYF. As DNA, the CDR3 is TGCAGCGTTGGGGTGGCGGCGAGCACAGATACGCAGTATTTT.

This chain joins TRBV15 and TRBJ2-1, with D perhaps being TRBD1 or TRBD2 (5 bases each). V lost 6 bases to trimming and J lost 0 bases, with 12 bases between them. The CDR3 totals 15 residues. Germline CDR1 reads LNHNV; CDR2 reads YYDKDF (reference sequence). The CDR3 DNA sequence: TGTGCCACCAGGGGGGTGGCGGCCTCCTACAATGAGCAGTTCTTC. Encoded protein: CATRGVAASYNEQFF. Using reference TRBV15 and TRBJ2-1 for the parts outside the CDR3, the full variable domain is DAMVIQNPRYQVTQFGKPVTLSCSQTLNHNVMYWYQQKSSQAPKLLFHYYDKDFNNEADTPDNFQSRRPNTSFCFLDIRSPGLGDTAMYLCATRGVAASYNEQFFGPGTRLTVL.

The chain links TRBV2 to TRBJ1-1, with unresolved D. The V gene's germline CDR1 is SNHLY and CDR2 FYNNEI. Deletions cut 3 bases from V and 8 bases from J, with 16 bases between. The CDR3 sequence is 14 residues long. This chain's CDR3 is CASSDGAALVEAFF. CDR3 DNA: TGTGCCAGCAGTGACGGAGCAGCGCTAGTAGAAGCTTTCTTT.

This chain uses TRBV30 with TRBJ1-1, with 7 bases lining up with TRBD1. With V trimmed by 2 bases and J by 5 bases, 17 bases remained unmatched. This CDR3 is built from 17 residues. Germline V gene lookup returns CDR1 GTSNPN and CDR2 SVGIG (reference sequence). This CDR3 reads CAWSPRPGGSSGTEAFF. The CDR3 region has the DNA TGTGCCTGGAGTCCTAGACCAGGGGGGTCCTCGGGAACTGAAGCTTTCTTT.

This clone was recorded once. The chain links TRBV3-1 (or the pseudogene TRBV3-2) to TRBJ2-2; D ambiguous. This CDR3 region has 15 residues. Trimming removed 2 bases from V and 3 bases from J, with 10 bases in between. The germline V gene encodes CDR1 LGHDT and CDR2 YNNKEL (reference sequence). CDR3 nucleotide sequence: TGTGCCAGCAGCCAACGGCCCCGAGACACCGGGGAGCTGTTTTTT. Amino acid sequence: CASSQRPRDTGELFF.

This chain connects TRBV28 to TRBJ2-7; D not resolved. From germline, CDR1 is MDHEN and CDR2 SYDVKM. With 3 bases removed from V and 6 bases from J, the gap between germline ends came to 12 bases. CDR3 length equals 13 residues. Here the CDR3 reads CASSFPVLGEQYF. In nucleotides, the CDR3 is TGTGCCAGCAGTTTCCCTGTTCTGGGCGAGCAGTACTTC.

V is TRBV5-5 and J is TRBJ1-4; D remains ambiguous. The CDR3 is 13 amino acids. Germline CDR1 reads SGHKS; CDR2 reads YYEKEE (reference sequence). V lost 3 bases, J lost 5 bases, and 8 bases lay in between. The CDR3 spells CASSSVGNEKLFF. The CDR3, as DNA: TGTGCCAGCAGCTCCGTGGGGAATGAAAAACTGTTTTTT.

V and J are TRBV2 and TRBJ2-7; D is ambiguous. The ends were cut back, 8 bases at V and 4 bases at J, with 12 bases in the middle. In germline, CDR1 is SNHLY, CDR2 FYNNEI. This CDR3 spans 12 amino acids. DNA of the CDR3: TGTGCCAGCCTGGGCAGCATGTACGAGCAGTACTTC. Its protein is CASLGSMYEQYF. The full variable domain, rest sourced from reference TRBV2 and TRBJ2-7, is EPEVTQTPSHQVTQMGQEVILRCVPISNHLYFYWYRQILGQKVEFLVSFYNNEISEKSEIFDDQFSVERPDGSNFTLKIRSTKLEDSAMYFCASLGSMYEQYFGPGTRLTVT.

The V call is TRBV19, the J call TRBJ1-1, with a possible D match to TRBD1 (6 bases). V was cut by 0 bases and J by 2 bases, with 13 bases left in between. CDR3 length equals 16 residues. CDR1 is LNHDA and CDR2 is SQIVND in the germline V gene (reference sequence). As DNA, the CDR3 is TGTGCCAGTAGTATAGATCTTCGGGGGCCCAACACTGAAGCTTTCTTT. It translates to CASSIDLRGPNTEAFF.

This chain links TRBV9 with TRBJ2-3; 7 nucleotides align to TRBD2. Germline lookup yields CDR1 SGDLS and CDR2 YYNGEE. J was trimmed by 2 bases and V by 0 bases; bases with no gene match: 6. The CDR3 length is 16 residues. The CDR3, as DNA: TGTGCCAGCAGCGTAGGTTTAGCGGGCTTCACAGATACGCAGTATTTT. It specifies CASSVGLAGFTDTQYF.

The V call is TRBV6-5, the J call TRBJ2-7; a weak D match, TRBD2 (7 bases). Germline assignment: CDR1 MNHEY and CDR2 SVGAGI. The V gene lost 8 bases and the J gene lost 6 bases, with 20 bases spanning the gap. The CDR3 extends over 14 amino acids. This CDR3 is CASLREGDRGEQYF. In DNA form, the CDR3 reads TGTGCCAGCCTAAGGGAGGGGGATAGGGGCGAGCAGTACTTC.

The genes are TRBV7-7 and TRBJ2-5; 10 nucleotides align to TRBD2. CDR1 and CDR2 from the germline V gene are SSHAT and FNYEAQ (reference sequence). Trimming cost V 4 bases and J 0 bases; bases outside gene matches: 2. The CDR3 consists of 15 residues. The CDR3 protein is CASSSTSGYQETQYF. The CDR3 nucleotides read TGTGCCAGCAGCTCGACTAGCGGGTACCAAGAGACCCAGTACTTC.

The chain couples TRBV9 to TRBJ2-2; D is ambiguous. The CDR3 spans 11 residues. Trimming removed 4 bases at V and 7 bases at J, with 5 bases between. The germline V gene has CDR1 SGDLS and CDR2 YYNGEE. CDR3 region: CASSYGGELFF. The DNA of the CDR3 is TGTGCCAGCAGCTACGGCGGGGAGCTGTTTTTT.

CDR3 in DNA: TGCAGCGTTCTTTTTTCAGGGATCTACGAGCAGTACTTC. Its translation is CSVLFSGIYEQYF. The chain recombines TRBV29-1 with TRBJ2-7, with D possibly matching TRBD1 (5 bases). V lost 5 bases to trimming and J lost 3 bases, with 14 bases between them. This CDR3 comprises 13 residues. The germline V gene encodes CDR1 SQVTM and CDR2 ANQGSEA.

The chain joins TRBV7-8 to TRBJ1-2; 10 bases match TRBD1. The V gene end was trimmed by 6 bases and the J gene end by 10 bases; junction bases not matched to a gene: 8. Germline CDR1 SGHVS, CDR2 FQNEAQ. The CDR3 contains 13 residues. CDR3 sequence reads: CASSLIDRGPYTF. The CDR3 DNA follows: TGTGCCAGCAGTCTCATTGACAGGGGGCCCTACACCTTC. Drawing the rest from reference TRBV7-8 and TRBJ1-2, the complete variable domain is GAGVSQSPRYKVAKRGQDVALRCDPISGHVSLFWYQQALGQGPEFLTYFQNEAQLDKSGLPSDRFFAERPEGSVSTLKIQRTQQEDSAVYLCASSLIDRGPYTFGSGTRLTVV.

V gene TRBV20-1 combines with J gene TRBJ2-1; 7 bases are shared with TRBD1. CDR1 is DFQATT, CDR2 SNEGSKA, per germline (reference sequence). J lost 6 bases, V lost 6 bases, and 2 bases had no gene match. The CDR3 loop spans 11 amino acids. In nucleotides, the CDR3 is TGCAGTGCGCGACAGGGCAATGAGCAGTTCTTC. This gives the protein CSARQGNEQFF.

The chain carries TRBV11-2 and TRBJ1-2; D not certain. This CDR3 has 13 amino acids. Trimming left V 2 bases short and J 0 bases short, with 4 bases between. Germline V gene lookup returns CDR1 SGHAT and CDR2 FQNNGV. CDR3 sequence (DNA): TGTGCCAGCAGCTTAAACCCTAACTATGGCTACACCTTC. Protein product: CASSLNPNYGYTF. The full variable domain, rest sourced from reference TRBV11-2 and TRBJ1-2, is EAGVAQSPRYKIIEKRQSVAFWCNPISGHATLYWYQQILGQGPKLLIQFQNNGVVDDSQLPKDRFSAERLKGVDSTLKIQPAKLEDSAVYLCASSLNPNYGYTFGSGTRLTVV.

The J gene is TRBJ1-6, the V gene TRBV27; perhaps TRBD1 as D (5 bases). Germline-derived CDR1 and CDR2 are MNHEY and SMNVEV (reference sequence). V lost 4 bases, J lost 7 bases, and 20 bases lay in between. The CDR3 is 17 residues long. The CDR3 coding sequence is TGTGCCAGCAGTTCACCCCCGGGGGAGGGTAGGAATTCACCCCTCCACTTT. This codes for CASSSPPGEGRNSPLHF.

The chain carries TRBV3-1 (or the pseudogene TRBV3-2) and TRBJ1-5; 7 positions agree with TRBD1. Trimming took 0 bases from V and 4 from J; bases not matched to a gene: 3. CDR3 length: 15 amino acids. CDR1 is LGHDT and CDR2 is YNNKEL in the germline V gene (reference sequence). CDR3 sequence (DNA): TGTGCCAGCAGCCAAGACCCAGGGGGGAATCAGCCCCAGCATTTT. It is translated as CASSQDPGGNQPQHF.

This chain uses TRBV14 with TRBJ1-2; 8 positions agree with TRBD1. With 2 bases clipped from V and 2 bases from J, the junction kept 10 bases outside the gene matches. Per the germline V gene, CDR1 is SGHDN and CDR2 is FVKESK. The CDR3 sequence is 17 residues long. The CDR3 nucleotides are TGTGCCAGCAGCCAAATCTTTGGACAGGGCCCCAACTATGGCTACACCTTC. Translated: CASSQIFGQGPNYGYTF.

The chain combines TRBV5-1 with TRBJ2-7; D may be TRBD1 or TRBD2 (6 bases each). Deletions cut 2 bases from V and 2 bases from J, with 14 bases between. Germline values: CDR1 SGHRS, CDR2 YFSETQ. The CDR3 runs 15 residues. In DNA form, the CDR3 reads TGCGCCAGCAGCTTTGGGCAGGGGAGGCCCTACGAGCAGTACTTC. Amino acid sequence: CASSFGQGRPYEQYF. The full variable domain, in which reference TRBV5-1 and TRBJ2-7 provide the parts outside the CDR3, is KAGVTQTPRYLIKTRGQQVTLSCSPISGHRSVSWYQQTPGQGLQFLFEYFSETQRNKGNFPGRFSGRQFSNSRSEMNVSTLELGDSALYLCASSFGQGRPYEQYFGPGTRLTVT.

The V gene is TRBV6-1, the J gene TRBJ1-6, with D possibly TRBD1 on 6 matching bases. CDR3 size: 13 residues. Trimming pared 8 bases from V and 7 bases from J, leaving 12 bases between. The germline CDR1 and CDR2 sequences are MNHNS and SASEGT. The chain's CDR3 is CASVLDSNSPLHF. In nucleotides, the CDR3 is TGTGCCAGCGTGTTGGACAGCAATTCACCCCTCCACTTT.

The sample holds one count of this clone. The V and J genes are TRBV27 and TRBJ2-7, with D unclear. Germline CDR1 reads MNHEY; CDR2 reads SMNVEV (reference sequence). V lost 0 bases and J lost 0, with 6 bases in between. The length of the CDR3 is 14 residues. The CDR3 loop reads CASSLSRRSYEQYF. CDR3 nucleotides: TGTGCCAGCAGTTTATCGAGGCGCTCCTACGAGCAGTACTTC.

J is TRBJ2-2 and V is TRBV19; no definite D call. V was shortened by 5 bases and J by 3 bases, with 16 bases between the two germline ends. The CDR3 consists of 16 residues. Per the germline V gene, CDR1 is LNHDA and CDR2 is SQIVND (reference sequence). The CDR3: CASSPRGRGHTGELFF. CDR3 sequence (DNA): TGTGCCAGTAGTCCCCGAGGACGAGGTCACACCGGGGAGCTGTTTTTT.